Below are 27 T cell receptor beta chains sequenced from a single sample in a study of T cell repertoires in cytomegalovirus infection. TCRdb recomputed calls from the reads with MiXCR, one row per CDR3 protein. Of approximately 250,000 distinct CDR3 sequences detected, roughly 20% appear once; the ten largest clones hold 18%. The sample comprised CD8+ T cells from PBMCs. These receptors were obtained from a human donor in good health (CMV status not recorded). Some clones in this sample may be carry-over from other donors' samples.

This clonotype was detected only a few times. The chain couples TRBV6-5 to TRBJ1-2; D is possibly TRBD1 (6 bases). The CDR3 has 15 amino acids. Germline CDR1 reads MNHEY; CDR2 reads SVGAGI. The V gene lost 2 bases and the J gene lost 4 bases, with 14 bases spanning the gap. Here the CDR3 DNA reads TGTGCCAGCAGTTACGGGGCAGGGGATCGCTATGGCTACACCTTC. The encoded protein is CASSYGAGDRYGYTF.

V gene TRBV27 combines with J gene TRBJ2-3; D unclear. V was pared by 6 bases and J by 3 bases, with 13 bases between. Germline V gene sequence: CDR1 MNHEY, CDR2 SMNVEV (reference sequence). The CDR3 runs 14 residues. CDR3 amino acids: CASRTPDETDTQYF. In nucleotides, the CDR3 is TGTGCCAGCAGAACCCCGGACGAGACAGATACGCAGTATTTT.

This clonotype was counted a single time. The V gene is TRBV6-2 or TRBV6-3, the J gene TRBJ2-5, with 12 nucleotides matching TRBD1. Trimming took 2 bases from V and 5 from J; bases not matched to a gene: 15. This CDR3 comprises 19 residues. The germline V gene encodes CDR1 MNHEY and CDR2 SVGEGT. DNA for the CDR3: TGTGCCAGCAGTTACGATTTCCTCGGGACAGGGGGCCCACCGGAGACCCAGTACTTC. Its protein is CASSYDFLGTGGPPETQYF.

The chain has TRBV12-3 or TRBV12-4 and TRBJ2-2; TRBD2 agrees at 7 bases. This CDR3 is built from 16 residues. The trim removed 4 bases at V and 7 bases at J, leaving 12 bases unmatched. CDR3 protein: CASSYGGVEKIGELFF. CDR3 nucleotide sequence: TGTGCCAGCAGTTATGGGGGGGTCGAGAAAATCGGGGAGCTGTTTTTT.

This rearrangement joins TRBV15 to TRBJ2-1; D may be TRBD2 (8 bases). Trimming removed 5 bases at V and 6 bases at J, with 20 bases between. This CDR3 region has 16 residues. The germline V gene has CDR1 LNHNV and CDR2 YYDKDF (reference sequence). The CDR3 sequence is CATSDIGTRGLNEQFF. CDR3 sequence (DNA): TGTGCCACCAGCGACATAGGGACTAGGGGGCTCAATGAGCAGTTCTTC.

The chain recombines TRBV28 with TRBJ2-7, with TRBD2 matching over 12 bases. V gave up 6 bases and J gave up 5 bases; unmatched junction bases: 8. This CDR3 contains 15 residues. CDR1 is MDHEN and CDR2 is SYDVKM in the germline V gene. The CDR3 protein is CASRIPTSGGHEQYF. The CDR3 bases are TGTGCCAGCAGGATTCCGACTAGCGGGGGCCACGAGCAGTACTTC. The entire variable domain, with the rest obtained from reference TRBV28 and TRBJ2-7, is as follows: DVKVTQSSRYLVKRTGEKVFLECVQDMDHENMFWYRQDPGLGLRLIYFSYDVKMKEKGDIPEGYSVSREKKERFSLILESASTNQTSMYLCASRIPTSGGHEQYFGPGTRLTVT.

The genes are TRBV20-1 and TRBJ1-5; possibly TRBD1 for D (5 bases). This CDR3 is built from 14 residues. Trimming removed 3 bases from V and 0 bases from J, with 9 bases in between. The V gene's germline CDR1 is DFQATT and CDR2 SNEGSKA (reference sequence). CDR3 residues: CSASGGDSNQPQHF. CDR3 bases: TGCAGTGCTAGTGGGGGGGATAGCAATCAGCCCCAGCATTTT.

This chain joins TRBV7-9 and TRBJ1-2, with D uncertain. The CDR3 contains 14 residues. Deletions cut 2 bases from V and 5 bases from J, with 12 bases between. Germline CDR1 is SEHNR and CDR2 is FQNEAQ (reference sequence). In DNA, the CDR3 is TGTGCCAGCAGCTTAAGTGGGATAAAATATGGCTACACCTTC. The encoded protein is CASSLSGIKYGYTF.

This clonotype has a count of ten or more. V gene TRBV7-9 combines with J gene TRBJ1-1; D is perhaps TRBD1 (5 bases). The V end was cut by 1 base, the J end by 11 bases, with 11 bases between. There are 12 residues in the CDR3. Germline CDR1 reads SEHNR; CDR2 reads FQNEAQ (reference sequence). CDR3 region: CASSLEGRAAFF. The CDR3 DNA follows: TGTGCCAGCAGCTTAGAGGGACGGGCTGCTTTCTTT.

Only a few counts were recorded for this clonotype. CDR3 sequence reads: CASSHRTVNEQFF. The DNA for the CDR3 is TGTGCCAGCAGCCACCGGACAGTGAATGAGCAGTTCTTC. This chain connects TRBV5-4 to TRBJ2-1; D might be TRBD1 (6 bases). Germline CDR1 is SGHNT and CDR2 is YYREEE (reference sequence). The CDR3 has 13 residues. Trimming left V 4 bases short and J 7 bases short, with 12 bases between.

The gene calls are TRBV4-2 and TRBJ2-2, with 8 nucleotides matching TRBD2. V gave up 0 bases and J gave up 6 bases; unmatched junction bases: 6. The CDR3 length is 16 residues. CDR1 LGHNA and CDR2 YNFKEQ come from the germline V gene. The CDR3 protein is CASSQDQGLVPGELFF. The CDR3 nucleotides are TGTGCCAGCAGCCAAGATCAGGGACTAGTCCCCGGGGAGCTGTTTTTT.

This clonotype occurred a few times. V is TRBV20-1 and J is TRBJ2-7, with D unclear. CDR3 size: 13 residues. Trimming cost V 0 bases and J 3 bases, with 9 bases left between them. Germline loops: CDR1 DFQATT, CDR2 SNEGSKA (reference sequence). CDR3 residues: CSARDTLSYEQYF. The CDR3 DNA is TGCAGTGCTAGAGATACCCTAAGCTACGAGCAGTACTTC.

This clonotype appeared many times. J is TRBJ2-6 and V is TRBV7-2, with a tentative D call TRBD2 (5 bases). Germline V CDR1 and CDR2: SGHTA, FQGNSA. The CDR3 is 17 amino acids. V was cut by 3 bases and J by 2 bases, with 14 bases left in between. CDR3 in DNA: TGTGCCAGCAGCTTTTTCGGGGAAATGGCTGGGGCCAACGTCCTGACTTTC. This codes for CASSFFGEMAGANVLTF.

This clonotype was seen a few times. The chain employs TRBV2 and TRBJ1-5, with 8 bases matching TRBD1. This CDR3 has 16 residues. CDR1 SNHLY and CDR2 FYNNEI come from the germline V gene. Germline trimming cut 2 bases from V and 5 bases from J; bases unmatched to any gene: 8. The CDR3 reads CASSETTGGFYQPQHF. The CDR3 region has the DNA TGTGCCAGCAGTGAAACTACAGGGGGATTTTATCAGCCCCAGCATTTT.

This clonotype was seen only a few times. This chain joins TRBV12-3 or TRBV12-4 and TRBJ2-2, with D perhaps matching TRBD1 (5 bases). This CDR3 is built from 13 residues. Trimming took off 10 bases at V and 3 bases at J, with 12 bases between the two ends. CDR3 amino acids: CATQQVDTGELFF. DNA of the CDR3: TGTGCCACCCAACAGGTTGACACCGGGGAGCTGTTTTTT.

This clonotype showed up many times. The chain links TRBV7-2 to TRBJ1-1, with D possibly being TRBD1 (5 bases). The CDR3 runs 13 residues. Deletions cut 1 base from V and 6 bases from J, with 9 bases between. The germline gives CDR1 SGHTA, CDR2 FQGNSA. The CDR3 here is CASSLVAGSEAFF. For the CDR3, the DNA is TGTGCCAGCAGCTTAGTGGCAGGGTCTGAAGCTTTCTTT.

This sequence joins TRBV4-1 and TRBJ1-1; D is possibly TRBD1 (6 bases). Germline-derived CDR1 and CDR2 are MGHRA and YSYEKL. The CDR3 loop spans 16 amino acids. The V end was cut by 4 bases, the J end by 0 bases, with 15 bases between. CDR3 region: CASSPEDSYMNTEAFF. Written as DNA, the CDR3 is TGCGCCAGCAGCCCGGAGGACAGTTACATGAACACTGAAGCTTTCTTT.

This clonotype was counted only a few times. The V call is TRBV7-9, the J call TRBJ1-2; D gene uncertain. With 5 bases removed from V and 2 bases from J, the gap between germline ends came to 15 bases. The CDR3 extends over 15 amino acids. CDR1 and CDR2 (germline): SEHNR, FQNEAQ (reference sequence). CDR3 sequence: CASSPNQGRNYGYTF. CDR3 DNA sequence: TGTGCCAGCAGCCCAAATCAAGGCAGAAACTATGGCTACACCTTC.

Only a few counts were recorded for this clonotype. The CDR3 protein is CASSSPGYIQYF. DNA of the CDR3: TGTGCCAGCAGTTCGCCAGGGTACATTCAGTACTTC. This chain links TRBV12-3 or TRBV12-4 with TRBJ2-4, with D tentatively TRBD1 (5 bases). The CDR3 spans 12 residues. Trimming cost V 4 bases and J 8 bases, with 9 bases left between them.

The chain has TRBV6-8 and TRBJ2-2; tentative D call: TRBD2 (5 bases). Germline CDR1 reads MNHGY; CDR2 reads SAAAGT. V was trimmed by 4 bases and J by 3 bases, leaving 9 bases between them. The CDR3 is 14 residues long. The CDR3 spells CASSSGSDTGELFF. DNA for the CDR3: TGTGCCAGCAGTTCTGGTAGCGACACCGGGGAGCTGTTTTTT.

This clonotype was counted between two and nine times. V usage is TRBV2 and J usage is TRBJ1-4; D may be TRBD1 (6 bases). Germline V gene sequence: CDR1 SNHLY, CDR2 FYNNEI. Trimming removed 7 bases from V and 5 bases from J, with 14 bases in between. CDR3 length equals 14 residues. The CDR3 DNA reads TGTGCCAGCAAGGAAGGCAGGGGAAATGAAAAACTGTTTTTT. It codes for CASKEGRGNEKLFF.

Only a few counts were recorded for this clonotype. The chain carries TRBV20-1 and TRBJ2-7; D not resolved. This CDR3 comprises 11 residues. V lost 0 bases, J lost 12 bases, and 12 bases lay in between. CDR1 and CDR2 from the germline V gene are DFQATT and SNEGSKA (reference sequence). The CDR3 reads CSARDPESVYF. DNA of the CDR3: TGCAGTGCTAGAGATCCGGAGTCGGTGTACTTC.

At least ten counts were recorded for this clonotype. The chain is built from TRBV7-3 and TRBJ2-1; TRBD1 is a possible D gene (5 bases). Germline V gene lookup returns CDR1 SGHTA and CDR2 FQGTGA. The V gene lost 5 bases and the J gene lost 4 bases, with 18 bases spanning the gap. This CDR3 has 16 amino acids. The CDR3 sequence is CASSLRADTVYNEQFF. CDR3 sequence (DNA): TGTGCCAGCAGCCTAAGGGCGGACACGGTTTACAATGAGCAGTTCTTC.

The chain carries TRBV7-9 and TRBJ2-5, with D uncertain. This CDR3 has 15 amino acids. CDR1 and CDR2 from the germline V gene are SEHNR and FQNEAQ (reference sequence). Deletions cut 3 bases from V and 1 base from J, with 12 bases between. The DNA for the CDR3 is TGTGCCAGCAGCTTGCACAGAGACCCCCAAGAGACCCAGTACTTC. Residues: CASSLHRDPQETQYF.

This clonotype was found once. The CDR3 nucleotides are TGTGCCAGCAGTCCGGACACTTACAATGAGCAGTTCTTC. As protein: CASSPDTYNEQFF. V is TRBV2 and J is TRBJ2-1; a possible D gene is TRBD1 (5 bases). The V gene's germline CDR1 is SNHLY and CDR2 FYNNEI. The CDR3 runs 13 residues. Trimming took 5 bases from V and 4 from J, leaving 9 bases between them.

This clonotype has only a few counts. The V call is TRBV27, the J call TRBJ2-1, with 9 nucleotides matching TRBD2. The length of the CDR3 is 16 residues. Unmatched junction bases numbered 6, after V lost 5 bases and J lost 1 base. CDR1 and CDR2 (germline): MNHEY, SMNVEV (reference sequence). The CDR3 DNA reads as TGTGCCAGCAGTGCGACGCTAGCGGGGTCCTACAATGAGCAGTTCTTC. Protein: CASSATLAGSYNEQFF.

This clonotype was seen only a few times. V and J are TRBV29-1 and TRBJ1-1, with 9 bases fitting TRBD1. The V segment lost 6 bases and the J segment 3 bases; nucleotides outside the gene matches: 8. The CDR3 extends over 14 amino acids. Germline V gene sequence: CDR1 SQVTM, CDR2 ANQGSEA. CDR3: CSVGTGRSDTEAFF. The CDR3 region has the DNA TGCAGCGTAGGGACAGGGCGATCGGACACTGAAGCTTTCTTT.